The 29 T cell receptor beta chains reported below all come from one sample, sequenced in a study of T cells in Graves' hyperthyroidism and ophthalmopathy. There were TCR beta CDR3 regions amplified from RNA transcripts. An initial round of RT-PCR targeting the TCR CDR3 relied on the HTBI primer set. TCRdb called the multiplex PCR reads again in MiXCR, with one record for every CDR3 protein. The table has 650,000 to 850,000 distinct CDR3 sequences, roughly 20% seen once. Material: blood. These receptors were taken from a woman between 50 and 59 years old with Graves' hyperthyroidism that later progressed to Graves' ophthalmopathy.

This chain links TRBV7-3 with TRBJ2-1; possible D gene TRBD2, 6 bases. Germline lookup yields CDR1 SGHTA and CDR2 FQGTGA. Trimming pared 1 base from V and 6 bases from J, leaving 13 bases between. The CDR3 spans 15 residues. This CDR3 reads CASSLMPTEGNEQFF. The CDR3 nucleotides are TGTGCCAGCAGCTTAATGCCCACGGAGGGCAATGAGCAGTTCTTC. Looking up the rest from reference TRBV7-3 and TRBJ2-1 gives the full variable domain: GAGVSQTPSNKVTEKGKYVELRCDPISGHTALYWYRQSLGQGPEFLIYFQGTGAADDSGLPNDRFFAVRPEGSVSTLKIQRTERGDSAVYLCASSLMPTEGNEQFFGPGTRLTVL.

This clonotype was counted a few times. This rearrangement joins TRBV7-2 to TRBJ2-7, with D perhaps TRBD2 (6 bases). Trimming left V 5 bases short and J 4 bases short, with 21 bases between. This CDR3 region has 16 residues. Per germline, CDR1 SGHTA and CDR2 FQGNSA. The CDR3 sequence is CASSNGEAGGVYEQYF. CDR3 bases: TGTGCCAGCAGCAATGGTGAAGCCGGGGGTGTATACGAGCAGTACTTC. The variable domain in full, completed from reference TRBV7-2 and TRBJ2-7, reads GAGVSQSPSNKVTEKGKDVELRCDPISGHTALYWYRQSLGQGLEFLIYFQGNSAPDKSGLPSDRFSAERTGGSVSTLTIQRTQQEDSAVYLCASSNGEAGGVYEQYFGPGTRLTVT.

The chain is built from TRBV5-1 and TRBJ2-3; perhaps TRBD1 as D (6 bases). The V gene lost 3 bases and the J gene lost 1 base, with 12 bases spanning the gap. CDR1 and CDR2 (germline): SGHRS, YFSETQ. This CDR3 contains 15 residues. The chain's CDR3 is CASSSRAGGTDTQYF. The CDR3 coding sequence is TGCGCCAGCAGCTCAAGGGCAGGGGGCACAGATACGCAGTATTTT.

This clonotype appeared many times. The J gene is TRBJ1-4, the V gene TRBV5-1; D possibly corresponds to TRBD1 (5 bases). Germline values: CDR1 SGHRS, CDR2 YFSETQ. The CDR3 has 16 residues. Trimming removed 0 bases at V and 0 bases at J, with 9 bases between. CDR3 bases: TGCGCCAGCAGCTTGGCCACAGGAGCAACTAATGAAAAACTGTTTTTT. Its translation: CASSLATGATNEKLFF.

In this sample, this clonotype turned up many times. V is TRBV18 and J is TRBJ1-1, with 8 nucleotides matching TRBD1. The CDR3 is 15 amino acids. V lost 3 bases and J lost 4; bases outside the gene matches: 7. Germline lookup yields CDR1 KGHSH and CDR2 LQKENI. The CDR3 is CASSPTGGIGTEAFF. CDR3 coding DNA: TGTGCCAGCTCACCTACAGGGGGAATCGGCACTGAAGCTTTCTTT.

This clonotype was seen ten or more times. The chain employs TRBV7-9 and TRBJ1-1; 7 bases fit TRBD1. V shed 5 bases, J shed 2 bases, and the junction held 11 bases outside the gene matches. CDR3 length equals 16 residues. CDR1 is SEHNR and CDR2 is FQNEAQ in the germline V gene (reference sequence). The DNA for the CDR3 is TGTGCCAGCAGCCCGCGACAGGGTAGGTTAAACACTGAAGCTTTCTTT. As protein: CASSPRQGRLNTEAFF.

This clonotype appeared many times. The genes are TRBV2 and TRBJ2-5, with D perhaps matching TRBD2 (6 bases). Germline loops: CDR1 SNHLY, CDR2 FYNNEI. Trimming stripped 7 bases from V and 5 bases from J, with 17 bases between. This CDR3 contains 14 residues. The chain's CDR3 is CASTGQARGETQYF. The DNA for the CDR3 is TGTGCCAGCACAGGGCAAGCCCGGGGGGAGACCCAGTACTTC.

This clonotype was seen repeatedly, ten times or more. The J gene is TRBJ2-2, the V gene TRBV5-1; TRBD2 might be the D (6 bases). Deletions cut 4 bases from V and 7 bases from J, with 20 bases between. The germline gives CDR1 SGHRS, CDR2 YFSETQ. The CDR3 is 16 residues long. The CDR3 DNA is TGCGCCAGCAGCCCCAGTGCCGGGGGTTATGGCGGGGAGCTGTTTTTT. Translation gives CASSPSAGGYGGELFF.

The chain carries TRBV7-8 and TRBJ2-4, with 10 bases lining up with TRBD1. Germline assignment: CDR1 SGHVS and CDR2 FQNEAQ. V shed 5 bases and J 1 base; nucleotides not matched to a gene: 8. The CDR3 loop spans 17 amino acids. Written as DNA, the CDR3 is TGTGCCAGCAGCCCATGGACAGGGGGGTTGGCCAAAAACATTCAGTACTTC. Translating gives CASSPWTGGLAKNIQYF.

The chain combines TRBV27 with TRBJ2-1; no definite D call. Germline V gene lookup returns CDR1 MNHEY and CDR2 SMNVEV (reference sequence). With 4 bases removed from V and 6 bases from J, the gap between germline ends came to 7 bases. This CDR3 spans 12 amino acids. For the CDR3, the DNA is TGTGCCAGCAGTTCGTGGGGCAATGAGCAGTTCTTC. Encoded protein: CASSSWGNEQFF.

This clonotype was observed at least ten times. CDR3 coding DNA: TGTGCCAGCAGCCGGGGACAGATTAACACTGAAGCTTTCTTT. Translated, it gives CASSRGQINTEAFF. This chain connects TRBV12-3 or TRBV12-4 to TRBJ1-1; TRBD1 aligns across 7 bases. This CDR3 comprises 14 residues. Losses at the gene ends were 6 bases for V and 2 bases for J; bases not matched to a gene: 6.

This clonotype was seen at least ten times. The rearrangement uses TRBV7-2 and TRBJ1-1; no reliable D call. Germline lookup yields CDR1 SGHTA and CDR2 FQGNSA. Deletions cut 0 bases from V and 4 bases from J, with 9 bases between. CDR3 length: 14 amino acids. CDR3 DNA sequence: TGTGCCAGCAGCTTAGCTCGCAGTAGCACTGAAGCTTTCTTT. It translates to CASSLARSSTEAFF.

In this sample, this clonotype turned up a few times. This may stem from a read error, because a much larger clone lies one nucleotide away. The CDR3 sequence is CASSLAGQGTDTEAFF. The CDR3 DNA is TGTGCCAGCAGCTTAGCCGGCCAGGGGACGGACACTGAAGCTTTCTTT. The chain combines TRBV11-3 with TRBJ1-1; possibly TRBD1 for D (6 bases). V was trimmed by 1 base and J by 3 bases, leaving 15 bases between them. The CDR3 extends over 16 amino acids. Germline CDR1 SGHNT, CDR2 YENEEA.

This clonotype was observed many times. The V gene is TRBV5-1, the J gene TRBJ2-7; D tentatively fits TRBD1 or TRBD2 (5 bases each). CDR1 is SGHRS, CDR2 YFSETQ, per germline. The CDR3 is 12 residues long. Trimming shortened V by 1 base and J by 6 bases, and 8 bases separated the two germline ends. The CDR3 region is CASSLTGPEQYF. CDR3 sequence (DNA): TGCGCCAGCAGCTTGACGGGGCCCGAGCAGTACTTC.

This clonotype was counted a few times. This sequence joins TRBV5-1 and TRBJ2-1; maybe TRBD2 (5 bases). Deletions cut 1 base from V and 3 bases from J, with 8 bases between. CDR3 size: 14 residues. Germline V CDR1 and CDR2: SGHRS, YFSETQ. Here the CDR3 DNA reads TGCGCCAGCAGCTTGTCGGGGTTCTACAATGAGCAGTTCTTC. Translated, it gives CASSLSGFYNEQFF.

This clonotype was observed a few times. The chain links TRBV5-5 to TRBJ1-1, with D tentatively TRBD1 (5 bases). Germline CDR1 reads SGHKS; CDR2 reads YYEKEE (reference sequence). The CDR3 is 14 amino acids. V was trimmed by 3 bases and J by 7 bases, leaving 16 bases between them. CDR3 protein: CASSWEDRSSEAFF. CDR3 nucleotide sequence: TGTGCCAGCAGCTGGGAAGACAGAAGCAGTGAAGCTTTCTTT.

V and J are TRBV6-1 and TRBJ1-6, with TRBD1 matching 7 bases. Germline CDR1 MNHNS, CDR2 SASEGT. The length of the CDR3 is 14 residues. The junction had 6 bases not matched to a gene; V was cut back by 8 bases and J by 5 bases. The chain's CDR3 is CASRLGTDNSPLHF. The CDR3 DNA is TGTGCCAGCCGATTGGGGACAGATAATTCACCCCTCCACTTT.

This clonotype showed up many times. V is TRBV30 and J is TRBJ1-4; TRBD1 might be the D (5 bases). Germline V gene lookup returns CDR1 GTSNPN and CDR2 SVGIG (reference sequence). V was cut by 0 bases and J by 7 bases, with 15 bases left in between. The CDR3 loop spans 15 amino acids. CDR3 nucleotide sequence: TGTGCCTGGAGTGTACACGGGACGGCTTTTGAAAAACTGTTTTTT. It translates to CAWSVHGTAFEKLFF.

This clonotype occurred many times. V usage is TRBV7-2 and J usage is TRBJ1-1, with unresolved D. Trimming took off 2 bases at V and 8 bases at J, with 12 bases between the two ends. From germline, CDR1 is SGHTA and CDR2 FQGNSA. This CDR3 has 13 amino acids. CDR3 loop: CASSLPVRTEAFF. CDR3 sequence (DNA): TGTGCCAGCAGCTTACCAGTTAGGACCGAAGCTTTCTTT.

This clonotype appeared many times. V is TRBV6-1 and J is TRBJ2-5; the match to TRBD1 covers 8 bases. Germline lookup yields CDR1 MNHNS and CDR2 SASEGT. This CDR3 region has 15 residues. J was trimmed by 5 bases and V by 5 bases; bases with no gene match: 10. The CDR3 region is CASSRETGALETQYF. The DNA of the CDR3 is TGTGCCAGCAGTAGGGAGACAGGGGCCCTGGAGACCCAGTACTTC.

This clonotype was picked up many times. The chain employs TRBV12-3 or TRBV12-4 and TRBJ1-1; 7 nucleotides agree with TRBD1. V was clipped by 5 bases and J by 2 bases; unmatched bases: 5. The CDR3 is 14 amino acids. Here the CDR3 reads CASSGGTANTEAFF. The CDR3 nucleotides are TGTGCCAGCAGTGGCGGGACAGCTAACACTGAAGCTTTCTTT.

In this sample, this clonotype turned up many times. As DNA, the CDR3 is TGTGCCAGCAGCGGCGGCGGCTACACCTTC. Protein sequence: CASSGGGYTF. The chain combines TRBV7-9 with TRBJ1-2; the D is unclear. Trimming stripped 5 bases from V and 8 bases from J, with 6 bases between. Germline CDR1 SEHNR, CDR2 FQNEAQ (reference sequence). CDR3 length: 10 residues.

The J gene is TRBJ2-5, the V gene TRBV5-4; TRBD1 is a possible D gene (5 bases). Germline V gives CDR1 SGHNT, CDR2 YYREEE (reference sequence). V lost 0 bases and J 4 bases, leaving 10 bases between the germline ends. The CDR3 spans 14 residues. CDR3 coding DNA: TGTGCCAGCAGCTTGGAGGGGATCGGAGAGACCCAGTACTTC. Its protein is CASSLEGIGETQYF.

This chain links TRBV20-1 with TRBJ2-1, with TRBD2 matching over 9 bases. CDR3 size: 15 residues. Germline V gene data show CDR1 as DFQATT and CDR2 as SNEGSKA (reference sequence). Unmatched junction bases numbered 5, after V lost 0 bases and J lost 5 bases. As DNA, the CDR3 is TGCAGTGCTAGAGACAGCGGGGGGCCTAACAATGAGCAGTTCTTC. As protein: CSARDSGGPNNEQFF.

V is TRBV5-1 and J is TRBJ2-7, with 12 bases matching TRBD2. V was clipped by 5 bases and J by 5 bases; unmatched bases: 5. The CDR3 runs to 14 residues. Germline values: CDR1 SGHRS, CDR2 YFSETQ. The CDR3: CASRPSGGVDEQYF. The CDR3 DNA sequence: TGCGCCAGCAGACCTAGCGGGGGGGTCGACGAGCAGTACTTC.

CDR3 residues: CAISEGVVSGANVLTF. DNA of the CDR3: TGTGCCATCAGTGAGGGCGTCGTCTCTGGGGCCAACGTCCTGACTTTC. This chain links TRBV10-3 with TRBJ2-6; D ambiguous. Trimming took 2 bases from V and 0 from J, leaving 8 bases between them. The CDR3 extends over 16 amino acids. Germline V gene sequence: CDR1 ENHRY, CDR2 SYGVKD.

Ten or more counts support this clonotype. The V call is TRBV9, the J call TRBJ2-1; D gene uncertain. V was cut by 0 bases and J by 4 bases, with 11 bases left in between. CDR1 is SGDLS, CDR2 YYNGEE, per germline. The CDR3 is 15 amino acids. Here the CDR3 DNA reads TGTGCCAGCAGCGTAGAAGCGACACTTTACAATGAGCAGTTCTTC. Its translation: CASSVEATLYNEQFF.

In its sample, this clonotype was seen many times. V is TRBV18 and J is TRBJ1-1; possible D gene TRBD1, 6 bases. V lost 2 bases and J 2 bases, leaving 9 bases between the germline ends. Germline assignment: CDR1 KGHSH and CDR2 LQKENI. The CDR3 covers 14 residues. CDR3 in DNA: TGTGCCAGCTCACCAGGGGGCTCAAACACTGAAGCTTTCTTT. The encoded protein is CASSPGGSNTEAFF.

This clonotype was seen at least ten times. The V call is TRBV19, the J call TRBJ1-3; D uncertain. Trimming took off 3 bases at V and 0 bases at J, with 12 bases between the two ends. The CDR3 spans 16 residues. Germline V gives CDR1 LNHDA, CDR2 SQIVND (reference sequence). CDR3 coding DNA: TGTGCCAGTAGTATGGTGGATGGGATCTCTGGAAACACCATATATTTT. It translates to CASSMVDGISGNTIYF.